This T cell receptor (beta chain) was profiled in a study of T cells in Graves' hyperthyroidism and ophthalmopathy. Overall study: Pretreatment peripheral blood was obtained at initial diagnosis.

The TCR beta CDR3 regions underwent amplification using RNA transcripts as the source. A set of HTBI primers served as the primers for a first-round RT-PCR of the TCR CDR3. TCRdb fed the multiplex PCR reads into MiXCR, producing one record per CDR3 protein. The sample lists some 600,000 distinct CDR3 sequences; about 14% were seen once. Regarding this clonotype: No antigen is known for it. This could be a read error, since a much larger clone is one nucleotide away.

On the basis of clinical symptoms, serum thyroxine and TRAb, thyroid ultrasound and orbital computed tomography, diagnoses were made. The blood sample predates any ophthalmopathy symptoms, coming from first hyperthyroidism diagnosis. Study-wide findings and caveats: Among clonotypes expanded in thyroid above 0.001, most were also found in blood.

CDR1 and CDR2 from the germline V gene are MNHNS and SASEGT. The CDR3 runs 15 residues. Trimming removed 0 bases at V and 6 bases at J, with 15 bases between. The rearrangement joins TRBV6-1 to TRBJ2-7; D gene uncertain. Sequenced sample: blood. The receptor's source is a woman in her twenties or thirties with Graves' hyperthyroidism that later progressed to Graves' ophthalmopathy. DNA for the CDR3: TGTGCCAGCAGTGAAGCCGCCACGGATAGGAGCGAGCAGTACTTC. Amino acid sequence: CASSEAATDRSEQYF.